A selection of T cell receptor beta chains follows, all from one sample in a study of shared clonotypes between healthy human individuals. Measured with immunoSEQ multiplex PCR; TCRdb has only the in-frame clones, and not every one. The table includes about 110,000 clones, over 65% detected once. Material for sequencing was memory CD8+ T cells sorted from blood. These receptors were collected from a woman aged 30 to 39 in good health. The CDR3 runs from the conserved cysteine through the conserved F or W. Fields, in order: CDR3 length, V gene, J gene, clone size, D gene, CDR3 protein, CDR3 DNA. A D gene is named only where the DNA matches it firmly. Clone size is stated in some rows and not others, as once, few, many or a class when expanded.

CDR3 length: 13; V gene: TRBV6-6; J gene: TRBJ1-2; clone size: .; D gene: .; CDR3 protein: CASRPDSFYGYTF; CDR3 DNA: TGTGCCAGCAGACCCGACAGTTTCTATGGCTACACCTTC
CDR3 length: 13; V gene: TRBV27; J gene: TRBJ2-7; clone size: .; D gene: .; CDR3 protein: CASSLFRGAEQYF; CDR3 DNA: TGTGCCAGCAGTTTATTCCGGGGGGCCGAGCAGTACTTC
CDR3 length: 15; V gene: TRBV7-9; J gene: TRBJ2-7; clone size: .; D gene: TRBD1; CDR3 protein: CASSSGQGASHEQYF; CDR3 DNA: TGTGCCAGCAGCTCGGGACAGGGGGCTTCCCACGAGCAGTACTTC
CDR3 length: 13; V gene: TRBV19; J gene: TRBJ2-7; clone size: .; D gene: .; CDR3 protein: CASSPVVSYEQYF; CDR3 DNA: TGTGCCAGTAGTCCGGTTGTCTCCTACGAGCAGTACTTC
CDR3 length: 13; V gene: TRBV27; J gene: TRBJ2-7; clone size: .; D gene: .; CDR3 protein: CASSPRATYEQYF; CDR3 DNA: TGTGCCAGCAGTCCCCGGGCCACCTACGAGCAGTACTTC
CDR3 length: 15; V gene: TRBV27; J gene: TRBJ1-2; clone size: .; D gene: .; CDR3 protein: CASSSLTGNNYGYTF; CDR3 DNA: TGTGCCAGCAGTTCCCTCACAGGGAATAACTATGGCTACACCTTC
CDR3 length: 12; V gene: TRBV25-1; J gene: TRBJ1-5; clone size: few; D gene: TRBD1; CDR3 protein: CASGTEDQPQHF; CDR3 DNA: TGTGCCAGTGGGACAGAAGATCAGCCCCAGCATTTT
CDR3 length: 13; V gene: TRBV14; J gene: TRBJ2-7; clone size: .; D gene: .; CDR3 protein: CASSQDGGLEQYF; CDR3 DNA: TGTGCCAGCAGCCAAGACGGGGGCTTGGAGCAGTACTTC
CDR3 length: 17; V gene: TRBV4-1; J gene: TRBJ1-4; clone size: .; D gene: .; CDR3 protein: CASRKGRGRPTNEKLFF; CDR3 DNA: TGCGCCAGCAGGAAGGGGAGGGGGAGACCAACTAATGAAAAACTGTTTTTT
CDR3 length: 15; V gene: TRBV7-9; J gene: TRBJ2-5; clone size: .; D gene: TRBD2; CDR3 protein: CASSERTSGGETQYF; CDR3 DNA: TGTGCCAGCAGCGAGAGGACTAGCGGGGGAGAGACCCAGTACTTC
CDR3 length: 12; V gene: TRBV27; J gene: TRBJ2-7; clone size: .; D gene: .; CDR3 protein: CASSIPSGKEYF; CDR3 DNA: TGTGCCAGCAGCATCCCATCGGGAAAGGAATACTTC
CDR3 length: 17; V gene: TRBV27; J gene: TRBJ2-1; clone size: .; D gene: TRBD2; CDR3 protein: CASSLGPEIAGGNEQFF; CDR3 DNA: TGTGCCAGCAGTTTAGGGCCCGAGATAGCGGGAGGCAATGAGCAGTTCTTC
CDR3 length: 16; V gene: TRBV28; J gene: TRBJ2-7; clone size: .; D gene: TRBD2; CDR3 protein: CASSKGLAGVGYEQYF; CDR3 DNA: TGTGCCAGCAGTAAGGGACTAGCGGGAGTAGGATACGAGCAGTACTTC
CDR3 length: 12; V gene: TRBV4-1; J gene: TRBJ2-7; clone size: once; D gene: .; CDR3 protein: CASAQNSYEQYF; CDR3 DNA: TGCGCCAGCGCGCAGAACTCCTACGAGCAGTACTTC
CDR3 length: 17; V gene: TRBV5-6; J gene: TRBJ1-4; clone size: .; D gene: .; CDR3 protein: CASSLAMDRGYNEKLFF; CDR3 DNA: TGTGCCAGCAGCTTGGCGATGGACAGAGGTTATAATGAAAAACTGTTTTTT
CDR3 length: 14; V gene: TRBV6-1; J gene: TRBJ2-7; clone size: many; D gene: .; CDR3 protein: CASSPPDSRREQYF; CDR3 DNA: TGTGCCAGCAGTCCACCGGACAGTCGCCGGGAGCAGTACTTC
CDR3 length: 14; V gene: TRBV19; J gene: TRBJ2-4; clone size: .; D gene: .; CDR3 protein: CASSIPGAWDIQYF; CDR3 DNA: TGTGCCAGTAGTATCCCGGGAGCGTGGGACATTCAGTACTTC
CDR3 length: 14; V gene: TRBV12-5; J gene: TRBJ1-2; clone size: .; D gene: .; CDR3 protein: CASGSGPLAVGYTF; CDR3 DNA: TGTGCTAGTGGTTCCGGGCCCCTCGCTGTTGGCTACACCTTC
CDR3 length: 12; V gene: TRBV29-1; J gene: TRBJ1-1; clone size: .; D gene: .; CDR3 protein: CSAATDYTEAFF; CDR3 DNA: TGCAGCGCCGCGACAGATTACACTGAAGCTTTCTTT
CDR3 length: 14; V gene: TRBV11-2; J gene: TRBJ1-2; clone size: .; D gene: .; CDR3 protein: CASGREFSGYGYTF; CDR3 DNA: TGTGCCAGCGGCAGGGAGTTTAGCGGCTATGGCTACACCTTC
CDR3 length: 11; V gene: TRBV21-1; J gene: TRBJ2-7; clone size: .; D gene: .; CDR3 protein: CASSKGPEQYF; CDR3 DNA: TGTGCCAGCAGCAAAGGACCCGAGCAGTACTTC
CDR3 length: 15; V gene: TRBV27; J gene: TRBJ2-1; clone size: .; D gene: .; CDR3 protein: CASKSGLTSYNEQFF; CDR3 DNA: TGTGCCAGCAAAAGCGGGCTAACCTCCTACAATGAGCAGTTCTTC
CDR3 length: 15; V gene: TRBV7-4; J gene: TRBJ2-4; clone size: .; D gene: .; CDR3 protein: CASSSHEAAKNIQYF; CDR3 DNA: TGTGCCAGCAGCTCACACGAGGCGGCCAAAAACATTCAGTACTTC
CDR3 length: 13; V gene: TRBV30; J gene: TRBJ2-1; clone size: .; D gene: .; CDR3 protein: CAWSPAPYNEQFF; CDR3 DNA: TGTGCCTGGAGTCCGGCGCCATACAATGAGCAGTTCTTC
CDR3 length: 15; V gene: TRBV11-2; J gene: TRBJ1-2; clone size: .; D gene: .; CDR3 protein: CASSLLPQGGDGYTF; CDR3 DNA: TGTGCCAGCAGCTTACTTCCACAGGGTGGGGATGGCTACACCTTC
CDR3 length: 13; V gene: TRBV4-1; J gene: TRBJ2-7; clone size: .; D gene: TRBD1; CDR3 protein: CASSLDRAYEQYF; CDR3 DNA: TGCGCCAGCAGCTTGGACAGGGCCTACGAGCAGTACTTC
CDR3 length: 15; V gene: TRBV7-9; J gene: TRBJ2-7; clone size: few; D gene: TRBD1; CDR3 protein: CASSLGQGPSYEQYF; CDR3 DNA: TGTGCCAGCAGCTTAGGACAGGGGCCCTCCTACGAGCAGTACTTC
CDR3 length: 12; V gene: TRBV10-1; J gene: TRBJ2-1; clone size: many; D gene: .; CDR3 protein: CASSDYLDEQFF; CDR3 DNA: TGCGCCAGCAGTGACTACCTGGATGAGCAGTTCTTC
CDR3 length: 14; V gene: TRBV16; J gene: TRBJ1-1; clone size: .; D gene: .; CDR3 protein: CASSHWYGDTEAFF; CDR3 DNA: TGTGCCAGCAGCCACTGGTATGGGGACACTGAAGCTTTCTTT
CDR3 length: 9; V gene: TRBV2; J gene: TRBJ2-1; clone size: .; D gene: .; CDR3 protein: CASSALGFF; CDR3 DNA: TGTGCCAGCAGTGCCCTCGGGTTCTTC
CDR3 length: 16; V gene: TRBV13; J gene: TRBJ2-2; clone size: .; D gene: TRBD2; CDR3 protein: CASSEGLAEPTGELFF; CDR3 DNA: TGTGCCAGCAGCGAAGGACTAGCGGAGCCCACCGGGGAGCTGTTTTTT
CDR3 length: 16; V gene: TRBV15; J gene: TRBJ1-4; clone size: .; D gene: .; CDR3 protein: CATSRGLGDSAEKLFF; CDR3 DNA: TGTGCCACCAGCAGAGGCCTGGGGGACTCCGCTGAAAAACTGTTTTTT
CDR3 length: 13; V gene: TRBV27; J gene: TRBJ1-4; clone size: once; D gene: .; CDR3 protein: CASSYKGRKKLFF; CDR3 DNA: TGTGCCAGCAGTTACAAGGGGAGAAAAAAACTGTTTTTT
CDR3 length: 16; V gene: TRBV7-8; J gene: TRBJ2-7; clone size: once; D gene: .; CDR3 protein: CASSLEGGGPRYEQYF; CDR3 DNA: TGTGCCAGCAGCTTAGAGGGCGGGGGCCCTAGATACGAGCAGTACTTC
CDR3 length: 16; V gene: TRBV2; J gene: TRBJ2-6; clone size: .; D gene: TRBD1; CDR3 protein: CASSEQGAGGANVLTF; CDR3 DNA: TGTGCCAGCAGTGAACAGGGGGCCGGTGGGGCCAACGTCCTGACTTTC
CDR3 length: 16; V gene: TRBV7-9; J gene: TRBJ2-5; clone size: .; D gene: .; CDR3 protein: CASSDLLSDSQETQYF; CDR3 DNA: TGTGCCAGCAGCGATTTACTGTCGGACAGCCAAGAGACCCAGTACTTC
CDR3 length: 14; V gene: TRBV9; J gene: TRBJ2-5; clone size: .; D gene: .; CDR3 protein: CASSVGSGLETQYF; CDR3 DNA: TGTGCCAGCAGCGTAGGATCAGGGTTAGAGACCCAGTACTTC
CDR3 length: 15; V gene: TRBV15; J gene: TRBJ2-3; clone size: .; D gene: .; CDR3 protein: CATSRDRGLTDTQYF; CDR3 DNA: TGTGCCACCAGCAGAGATCGGGGGCTCACAGATACGCAGTATTTT
CDR3 length: 13; V gene: TRBV5-4; J gene: TRBJ2-1; clone size: once; D gene: TRBD1; CDR3 protein: CASIGGQGYEQFF; CDR3 DNA: TGTGCCAGCATAGGGGGACAGGGCTATGAGCAGTTCTTC
CDR3 length: 12; V gene: TRBV7-3; J gene: TRBJ2-7; clone size: .; D gene: .; CDR3 protein: CASISGLTQQYF; CDR3 DNA: TGTGCCAGCATCTCCGGGCTGACGCAGCAGTACTTC
CDR3 length: 12; V gene: TRBV19; J gene: TRBJ1-5; clone size: .; D gene: .; CDR3 protein: CASSMSNRPQHF; CDR3 DNA: TGTGCCAGTAGTATGTCGAACAGGCCCCAGCATTTT
CDR3 length: 15; V gene: TRBV15; J gene: TRBJ2-3; clone size: .; D gene: .; CDR3 protein: CATSRDMEGPDTQYF; CDR3 DNA: TGTGCCACCAGCAGGGACATGGAGGGCCCAGATACGCAGTATTTT
CDR3 length: 15; V gene: TRBV5-6; J gene: TRBJ2-5; clone size: many; D gene: .; CDR3 protein: CASSLGFGIQETQYF; CDR3 DNA: TGTGCCAGCAGCTTGGGTTTCGGGATTCAAGAGACCCAGTACTTC